This T cell receptor (beta chain) was identified during a study of blood T cell repertoires in COVID-19. Study in general: T cells, B-cell-depleted T cells, or PBMCs provided the cDNA or gDNA that served as material.

Authors' data handling: It was from reference gene primer amplification that nucleated cell counts were estimated. Measured with immunoSEQ multiplex PCR; TCRdb has only the in-frame clones, and not every one. V, J and clone size reflect that table, while D and trimming were determined from the DNA. The data contain more than 90,000 clones, 65% to 85% of them singletons. From germline, CDR1 is LNHDA and CDR2 SQIVND (reference sequence). The CDR3 consists of 12 residues. Trimming removed 4 bases at V and 5 bases at J, with 6 bases between. The genes are TRBV19 and TRBJ2-1; D is uncertain. The clonotype comes from a woman in her seventies with acute or convalescent COVID-19. Sequenced input: peripheral blood. The CDR3 DNA reads TGTGCCAGTAGTAGGCGGAACAATGAGCAGTTCTTC. Its protein is CASSRRNNEQFF.